The source of this TCR beta chain is a study of blood T cell repertoires in COVID-19. Methods used by the authors: Quantification of nucleated cells was approximated via reference gene primer amplification. Profiling relied on immunoSEQ multiplex PCR, and the TCRdb table lists in-frame clones only, not all of them. V, J and clone size are those of that table, while D and trimming were read from the DNA. The table lists roughly 100,000 clones, approximately 91% of them singletons. CDR1 SEHNR and CDR2 FQNEAQ come from the germline V gene (reference sequence). The V and J ends lost 5 bases and 1 base, in that order; junction bases with no gene match: 3. CDR3 length: 15 amino acids.

V and J are TRBV7-9 and TRBJ2-3; 10 bases agree with TRBD2. Sequencing was carried out using peripheral blood. This TCR derives from a man between 45 and 60 years old with acute or convalescent COVID-19. The CDR3 region has the DNA TGTGCCAGCAGCCCGGGGACTAGCGGCACAGATACGCAGTATTTT. This codes for CASSPGTSGTDTQYF.